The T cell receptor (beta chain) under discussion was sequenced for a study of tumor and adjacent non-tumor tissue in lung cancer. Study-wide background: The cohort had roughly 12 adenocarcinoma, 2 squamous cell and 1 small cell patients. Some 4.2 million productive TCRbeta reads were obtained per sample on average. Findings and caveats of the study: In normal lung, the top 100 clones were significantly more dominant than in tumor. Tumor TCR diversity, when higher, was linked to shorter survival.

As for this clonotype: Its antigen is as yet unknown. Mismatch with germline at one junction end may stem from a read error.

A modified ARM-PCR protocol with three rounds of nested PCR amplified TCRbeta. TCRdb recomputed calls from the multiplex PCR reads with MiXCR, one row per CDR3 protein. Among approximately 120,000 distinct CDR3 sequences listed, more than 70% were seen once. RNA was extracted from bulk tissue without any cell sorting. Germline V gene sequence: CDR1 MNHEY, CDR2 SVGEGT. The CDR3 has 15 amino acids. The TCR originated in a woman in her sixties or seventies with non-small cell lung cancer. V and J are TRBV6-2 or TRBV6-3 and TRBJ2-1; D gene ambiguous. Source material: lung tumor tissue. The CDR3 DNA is TGTGCCAGCAGTTACAGCAAGGGCCATTACAATGAGCAATTCTTC. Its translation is CASSYSKGHYNEQFF.